One and the same sample provided the 31 T cell receptor beta chains below, sequenced in a study of blood T cell repertoires in COVID-19. TCRdb keeps only in-frame clones here, not all; method: immunoSEQ multiplex PCR. The sample carries tens of thousands of clones, around 90% recorded once. Sequenced sample: peripheral blood. The receptors derive from a woman older than 75 with active or convalescent COVID-19.

The rearrangement uses TRBV9 and TRBJ2-3, with TRBD1 identical over 9 bases. Per the germline V gene, CDR1 is SGDLS and CDR2 is YYNGEE. The junction had 11 bases not matched to a gene; V was cut back by 3 bases and J by 3 bases. This CDR3 spans 17 amino acids. CDR3 DNA sequence: TGTGCCAGCAGCGCAGCCTGGACAGGGGAGGTTACAGATACGCAGTATTTT. Protein: CASSAAWTGEVTDTQYF.

This clone was counted a single time. The rearrangement joins TRBV30 to TRBJ2-5, with D uncertain. This CDR3 spans 12 amino acids. Germline CDR1 is GTSNPN and CDR2 is SVGIG (reference sequence). Trimming shortened V by 0 bases and J by 5 bases, and 7 bases separated the two germline ends. In DNA, the CDR3 is TGTGCCTGGAGTGTACTTAGTGAGACCCAGTACTTC. Protein product: CAWSVLSETQYF.

The V and J genes are TRBV19 and TRBJ1-3, with D tentatively TRBD1 (6 bases). The CDR3 extends over 14 amino acids. V dropped 0 bases and J dropped 4 bases, with 7 bases sitting between them. The germline gives CDR1 LNHDA, CDR2 SQIVND (reference sequence). The CDR3 coding sequence is TGTGCCAGTAGTATAGACAGGGGCGGAAACACCATATATTTT. Translated, it gives CASSIDRGGNTIYF.

The gene calls are TRBV3-1 (or the pseudogene TRBV3-2) and TRBJ2-2; possibly TRBD2 for D (6 bases). Germline CDR1 and CDR2: LGHDT and YNNKEL (reference sequence). This CDR3 comprises 16 residues. V lost 4 bases to trimming and J lost 5 bases, with 17 bases between them. The CDR3: CASSRPETRPTGELFF. CDR3 coding DNA: TGTGCCAGCAGCCGTCCTGAGACTAGACCTACCGGGGAGCTGTTTTTT.

The CDR3 coding sequence is TGTGCCAGCAGCTTAGACTGGCGGGGGGGCAATGAGCAGTTCTTC. Translating it yields CASSLDWRGGNEQFF. The V call is TRBV11-2, the J call TRBJ2-1; 9 nucleotides line up with TRBD2. This CDR3 is 15 amino acids long. From germline, CDR1 is SGHAT and CDR2 FQNNGV. Unmatched junction bases numbered 3, after V lost 0 bases and J lost 6 bases. The whole variable domain, remainder taken from reference TRBV11-2 and TRBJ2-1, is EAGVAQSPRYKIIEKRQSVAFWCNPISGHATLYWYQQILGQGPKLLIQFQNNGVVDDSQLPKDRFSAERLKGVDSTLKIQPAKLEDSAVYLCASSLDWRGGNEQFFGPGTRLTVL.

This chain uses TRBV5-4 with TRBJ1-4; maybe TRBD1 (6 bases). CDR3 size: 16 residues. V was trimmed by 4 bases and J by 7 bases, leaving 20 bases between them. Germline lookup yields CDR1 SGHNT and CDR2 YYREEE (reference sequence). The CDR3 DNA sequence: TGTGCCAGCAGCCCCGAGGGGGAAGGACGATTTGAAAAACTGTTTTTT. This gives the protein CASSPEGEGRFEKLFF.

The chain is built from TRBV7-2 and TRBJ1-5, with 8 bases aligning to TRBD1. This CDR3 spans 17 amino acids. V was clipped by 0 bases and J by 0 bases; unmatched bases: 4. Germline V gene lookup returns CDR1 SGHTA and CDR2 FQGNSA. In DNA form, the CDR3 reads TGTGCCAGCAGCTTAGCCCAGGGGGCCTATAGCAATCAGCCCCAGCATTTT. Encoded protein: CASSLAQGAYSNQPQHF.

This clone was detected only once. This chain joins TRBV4-1 and TRBJ2-2; D is unresolved. Germline V lookup: CDR1 MGHRA, CDR2 YSYEKL. V lost 3 bases and J lost 5, with 4 bases in between. The CDR3 has 12 residues. The CDR3 region is CASSQSTGELFF. CDR3 in DNA: TGCGCCAGCAGCCAGTCAACCGGGGAGCTGTTTTTT.

CDR3 DNA: TGTGCCAGCAGCTTAGGCCGCGGCCGGGAGCTGTTTTTT. Its translation is CASSLGRGRELFF. V gene TRBV13 combines with J gene TRBJ2-2, with D unresolved. The CDR3 loop spans 13 amino acids. Trimming took 0 bases from V and 9 from J, leaving 8 bases between them. Looked up from germline, CDR1 is PRHDT and CDR2 is FYEKMQ (reference sequence).

This clone was seen just once. This sequence joins TRBV15 and TRBJ1-2, with 9 bases matching TRBD1. V shed 5 bases, J shed 4 bases, and the junction held 11 bases outside the gene matches. Germline V gene lookup returns CDR1 LNHNV and CDR2 YYDKDF (reference sequence). This CDR3 contains 16 residues. This chain's CDR3 is CATSLRDRVKFYGYTF. The CDR3 region has the DNA TGTGCCACCAGCCTCCGGGACAGGGTGAAATTCTATGGCTACACCTTC.

The rearrangement uses TRBV11-2 and TRBJ2-7; D not certain. CDR1 is SGHAT and CDR2 is FQNNGV in the germline V gene. This CDR3 comprises 16 residues. V lost 0 bases and J 2 bases, leaving 14 bases between the germline ends. The CDR3 spells CASSLDIPGYPYEQYF. In nucleotides, the CDR3 is TGTGCCAGCAGCTTAGATATCCCCGGTTATCCCTACGAGCAGTACTTC.

J is TRBJ2-5 and V is TRBV4-2, with a tentative D call TRBD2 (5 bases). Germline V gene sequence: CDR1 LGHNA, CDR2 YNFKEQ. This CDR3 is built from 10 residues. CDR3 sequence reads: CAGCGQTQYF. CDR3 nucleotides: TGTGCGGGGTGCGGGCAGACCCAGTACTTC.

This clone has just one count. The chain recombines TRBV5-1 with TRBJ1-1; D may be TRBD1 (5 bases). V lost 0 bases to trimming and J lost 1 base, with 13 bases between them. The germline CDR1 and CDR2 sequences are SGHRS and YFSETQ. This CDR3 is built from 16 residues. The CDR3 loop reads CASSLEPGQGNTEAFF. CDR3 DNA: TGCGCCAGCAGCTTGGAGCCCGGGCAGGGGAACACTGAAGCTTTCTTT.

This chain links TRBV7-2 with TRBJ2-1; unclear D gene. Per the germline V gene, CDR1 is SGHTA and CDR2 is FQGNSA. V gave up 2 bases and J gave up 4 bases, with 12 bases separating them. The CDR3 runs to 15 residues. CDR3 loop: CASSLPNYLYNEQFF. The CDR3, as DNA: TGTGCCAGCAGCTTACCGAACTACCTATACAATGAGCAGTTCTTC.

This clone was counted between two and nine times. The rearrangement uses TRBV9 and TRBJ1-6; 11 bases are a match to TRBD1. Trimming removed 3 bases from V and 4 bases from J; junction bases left unmatched: 6. The V gene's germline CDR1 is SGDLS and CDR2 YYNGEE. The CDR3 length is 17 residues. CDR3 sequence: CASSEGQGEPYNSPLHF. DNA for the CDR3: TGTGCCAGCAGCGAGGGACAGGGGGAGCCTTATAATTCACCCCTCCACTTT.

The V gene is TRBV9, the J gene TRBJ2-1; TRBD2 matches at 10 bases. This CDR3 has 15 amino acids. Germline CDR1 reads SGDLS; CDR2 reads YYNGEE. The V segment lost 3 bases and the J segment 7 bases; nucleotides outside the gene matches: 7. The CDR3 DNA is TGTGCCAGCAGCGACCAGCGGGGGGGCCGGAATGAGCAGTTCTTC. It encodes CASSDQRGGRNEQFF. The whole variable domain, remainder taken from reference TRBV9 and TRBJ2-1, is DSGVTQTPKHLITATGQRVTLRCSPRSGDLSVYWYQQSLDQGLQFLIQYYNGEERAKGNILERFSAQQFPDLHSELNLSSLELGDSALYFCASSDQRGGRNEQFFGPGTRLTVL.

J is TRBJ2-7 and V is TRBV3-1 (or the pseudogene TRBV3-2); no reliable D call. V shed 2 bases and J shed 6 bases, with 8 bases lying between them. Germline V CDR1 and CDR2: LGHDT, YNNKEL (reference sequence). The CDR3 totals 12 residues. For the CDR3, the DNA is TGTGCCAGCAGCCAATCTGTCGGCGAGCAGTACTTC. Translated, it gives CASSQSVGEQYF.

The chain recombines TRBV11-3 with TRBJ1-3; D ambiguous. The CDR3 loop spans 15 amino acids. Trimming shortened V by 5 bases and J by 0 bases, and 11 bases separated the two germline ends. Germline assignment: CDR1 SGHNT and CDR2 YENEEA. Written as DNA, the CDR3 is TGTGCCAGCAGCCCCCGGGAGTTCTCTGGAAACACCATATATTTT. As protein: CASSPREFSGNTIYF.

The rearrangement links TRBV5-1 to TRBJ1-4; D is possibly TRBD1 (5 bases). V was pared by 4 bases and J by 8 bases, with 15 bases between. The CDR3 length is 14 residues. Germline CDR1 is SGHRS and CDR2 is YFSETQ. The CDR3 sequence: CASSQGGVWEKLFF. DNA of the CDR3: TGCGCCAGCAGCCAAGGAGGGGTATGGGAAAAACTGTTTTTT.

The chain uses TRBV5-8 and TRBJ2-5, with TRBD2 matching over 14 bases. The length of the CDR3 is 16 residues. Germline-derived CDR1 and CDR2 are SGHTS and YDEGEE. V dropped 4 bases and J dropped 2; count of bases not matched to a gene: 4. Here the CDR3 DNA reads TGTGCCAGCAGCGTAGGACTAGCGGGGGGACAAGAGACCCAGTACTTC. Amino acids: CASSVGLAGGQETQYF.

The chain couples TRBV9 to TRBJ1-5, with TRBD1 matching 7 bases. There are 14 residues in the CDR3. Germline V gene sequence: CDR1 SGDLS, CDR2 YYNGEE. V lost 3 bases, J lost 3 bases, and 3 bases stayed unmatched. CDR3 loop: CASSAQGDNQPQHF. CDR3 nucleotide sequence: TGTGCCAGCAGCGCCCAGGGGGACAATCAGCCCCAGCATTTT.

V gene TRBV19 combines with J gene TRBJ1-3; D gene ambiguous. Deletions cut 1 base from V and 0 bases from J, with 7 bases between. The CDR3 totals 15 residues. CDR1 LNHDA and CDR2 SQIVND come from the germline V gene (reference sequence). CDR3 in amino acids: CASSIGSDSGNTIYF. CDR3 coding DNA: TGTGCCAGTAGTATAGGGTCAGACTCTGGAAACACCATATATTTT.

The V call is TRBV4-3, the J call TRBJ1-5, with TRBD1 matching 8 bases. V gave up 2 bases and J gave up 6 bases; unmatched junction bases: 9. Germline assignment: CDR1 LGHNA and CDR2 YSLEER. The CDR3 spans 16 residues. In nucleotides, the CDR3 is TGCGCCAGCAGCCAAACCGCAGACAGGGGTGGTCAGCCCCAGCATTTT. This sequence encodes CASSQTADRGGQPQHF.

The chain employs TRBV7-2 and TRBJ2-5, with 7 bases lining up with TRBD1. Germline-derived CDR1 and CDR2 are SGHTA and FQGNSA. Trimming cost V 3 bases and J 5 bases; bases outside gene matches: 3. This CDR3 region has 13 residues. CDR3 in amino acids: CASSFRGYETQYF. The DNA of the CDR3 is TGTGCCAGCAGCTTCAGGGGGTATGAGACCCAGTACTTC.

Remarks on this clone: This sample also contains other DNA sequences that code for the same CDR3. The rearrangement uses TRBV6-5 and TRBJ1-5, with 10 positions matching TRBD1. The junction had 0 bases not matched to a gene; V was cut back by 0 bases and J by 4 bases. The CDR3 consists of 15 residues. Germline V gene sequence: CDR1 MNHEY, CDR2 SVGAGI. CDR3: CASSYSGQGNQPQHF. The CDR3 DNA reads TGTGCCAGCAGTTACTCGGGACAGGGGAATCAGCCCCAGCATTTT.

V and J are TRBV5-4 and TRBJ2-1; the D is unclear. Germline V gene lookup returns CDR1 SGHNT and CDR2 YYREEE (reference sequence). The CDR3 has 15 residues. The V gene lost 4 bases and the J gene lost 2 bases, with 13 bases spanning the gap. The CDR3: CASSSHSGTYNEQFF. In nucleotides, the CDR3 is TGTGCCAGCAGCAGTCACTCGGGTACCTACAATGAGCAGTTCTTC. Using reference TRBV5-4 and TRBJ2-1 for the parts outside the CDR3, the full variable domain is ETGVTQSPTHLIKTRGQQVTLRCSSQSGHNTVSWYQQALGQGPQFIFQYYREEENGRGNFPPRFSGLQFPNYSSELNVNALELDDSALYLCASSSHSGTYNEQFFGPGTRLTVL.

The chain couples TRBV6-5 to TRBJ2-1, with D maybe TRBD1 (6 bases). Germline assignment: CDR1 MNHEY and CDR2 SVGAGI. The CDR3 runs 15 residues. V lost 6 bases to trimming and J lost 4 bases, with 16 bases between them. CDR3 in DNA: TGTGCCAGCAGCCTCGAATGGGACACTTACAATGAGCAGTTCTTC. This codes for CASSLEWDTYNEQFF.

V and J are TRBV6-6 and TRBJ2-7, with D perhaps matching TRBD2 (6 bases). The length of the CDR3 is 14 residues. Germline V gives CDR1 MNHNY, CDR2 SVGAGI (reference sequence). Trimming took 8 bases from V and 0 from J, leaving 14 bases between them. The CDR3 sequence is CASGGDQSSYEQYF. DNA of the CDR3: TGTGCCAGCGGAGGGGACCAGAGCTCCTACGAGCAGTACTTC.

V and J are TRBV27 and TRBJ1-2, with D tentatively TRBD1 (5 bases). V dropped 5 bases and J dropped 4 bases, with 14 bases sitting between them. Per germline, CDR1 MNHEY and CDR2 SMNVEV (reference sequence). CDR3 length equals 14 residues. CDR3 bases: TGTGCCAGCAGTCCCGCGGGGCAGACCTATGGCTACACCTTC. It codes for CASSPAGQTYGYTF.

The J gene is TRBJ1-6, the V gene TRBV4-2, with 10 bases fitting TRBD1. CDR1 is LGHNA, CDR2 YNFKEQ, per germline. The length of the CDR3 is 19 residues. After removal of 0 bases from V and 0 bases from J, the junction contained 5 bases not matched to a gene. The CDR3 loop is CASSQDWTGGSSYNSPLHF. In DNA form, the CDR3 reads TGTGCCAGCAGCCAAGATTGGACAGGGGGTAGCTCCTATAATTCACCCCTCCACTTT.

The chain has TRBV5-1 and TRBJ1-5, with 8 bases aligning to TRBD1. V lost 4 bases and J lost 5; bases outside the gene matches: 5. CDR3 size: 14 residues. CDR1 is SGHRS, CDR2 YFSETQ, per germline. DNA for the CDR3: TGCGCCAGCAGCGTCGGACAGGGCGATCAGCCCCAGCATTTT. Translation: CASSVGQGDQPQHF.